Presented here are 25 T cell receptor beta chains from one specimen sequenced in a study of naive and memory T cell subsets. The beta constant-region primer was an equimolar mix of two oligonucleotides covering TRBC1 and TRBC2. TCRdb reprocessed the UMI-ligation and nested PCR reads via MiXCR and lists one record per CDR3 protein. The sample lists more than 25,000 distinct CDR3 sequences; about 10% were seen once. Source material: effector memory CD4+ T cells from blood. The subset here: effector memory, CD45RA- CD27-. Source of these receptors: a human donor in good health.

This clonotype has a handful of counts. V usage is TRBV19 and J usage is TRBJ1-5; 7 positions match TRBD1. The CDR3 length is 17 residues. V was pared by 2 bases and J by 0 bases, with 7 bases of the junction left unmatched. Germline V gene lookup returns CDR1 LNHDA and CDR2 SQIVND (reference sequence). CDR3 loop: CASSIPPGGYSNQPQHF. The CDR3 bases are TGTGCCAGTAGTATACCCCCAGGGGGTTATAGCAATCAGCCCCAGCATTTT.

The table lists this clonotype with a few counts. V gene TRBV5-5 combines with J gene TRBJ1-3; D is unresolved. V was pared by 3 bases and J by 4 bases, with 5 bases between. Per germline, CDR1 SGHKS and CDR2 YYEKEE (reference sequence). CDR3 length: 12 residues. CDR3 nucleotide sequence: TGTGCCAGCAGCTCCACAGGAAACACCATATATTTT. Its protein is CASSSTGNTIYF.

This clonotype was detected a few times. This chain joins TRBV20-1 and TRBJ1-1; 7 positions agree with TRBD1. V trimming: 2 bases; J trimming: 5 bases; junction bases outside the gene matches: 2. CDR1 and CDR2 from the germline V gene are DFQATT and SNEGSKA (reference sequence). There are 12 residues in the CDR3. DNA of the CDR3: TGCAGTGCTAGAAACAGGGGAACTGAAGCTTTCTTT. Protein sequence: CSARNRGTEAFF.

This clonotype was seen repeatedly, ten times or more. One end of the junction varies from germline; a read error may be responsible. The chain couples TRBV7-2 to TRBJ1-1; no reliable D call. The CDR3 extends over 13 amino acids. Germline assignment: CDR1 SGHTA and CDR2 FQGNSA. The CDR3 loop is CASSLGNRFEAFF. CDR3 DNA sequence: TGTGCCAGCAGTTTAGGGAATAGGTTTGAAGCTTTCTTT.

V is TRBV7-2 and J is TRBJ2-5, with TRBD2 matching over 8 bases. After removal of 5 bases from V and 5 bases from J, the junction contained 7 bases not matched to a gene. Germline V CDR1 and CDR2: SGHTA, FQGNSA. CDR3 size: 14 residues. The CDR3 is CASSDRGGRETQYF. The CDR3 DNA reads as TGTGCCAGCAGCGACCGGGGGGGCAGGGAGACCCAGTACTTC.

CDR3 loop: CASSITDGYYGYTF. The CDR3 bases are TGTGCCAGTAGTATCACGGACGGATACTATGGCTACACCTTC. The chain joins TRBV19 to TRBJ1-2, with unresolved D. CDR3 size: 14 residues. V was pared by 3 bases and J by 3 bases, with 11 bases between. CDR1 LNHDA and CDR2 SQIVND come from the germline V gene (reference sequence).

DNA for the CDR3: TGTGCCAGCTCACGTTCCCGGGGAGAGGGCGACGAGCAGTACTTC. As protein: CASSRSRGEGDEQYF. The J gene is TRBJ2-7, the V gene TRBV18, with a weak D call TRBD2 (5 bases). Trimming shortened V by 4 bases and J by 5 bases, and 18 bases separated the two germline ends. CDR1 is KGHSH, CDR2 LQKENI, per germline. This CDR3 comprises 15 residues.

This chain uses TRBV5-1 with TRBJ2-2; D perhaps matches TRBD1 (6 bases). Germline-derived CDR1 and CDR2 are SGHRS and YFSETQ. V lost 4 bases to trimming and J lost 4 bases, with 14 bases between them. The CDR3 extends over 15 amino acids. CDR3 loop: CASSHGQGRTGELFF. In DNA, the CDR3 is TGCGCCAGCAGCCATGGGCAGGGGCGCACCGGGGAGCTGTTTTTT.

The V call is TRBV7-2, the J call TRBJ2-1, with 7 bases lining up with TRBD2. J gave up 7 bases and V 4 bases, and 4 bases lay outside the gene matches. This CDR3 has 13 amino acids. Germline-derived CDR1 and CDR2 are SGHTA and FQGNSA. CDR3 protein: CASSSRTSNEQFF. In DNA, the CDR3 is TGTGCCAGCAGCTCCAGGACTAGTAATGAGCAGTTCTTC. The full variable domain, its missing parts supplied by reference TRBV7-2 and TRBJ2-1, is GAGVSQSPSNKVTEKGKDVELRCDPISGHTALYWYRQSLGQGLEFLIYFQGNSAPDKSGLPSDRFSAERTGGSVSTLTIQRTQQEDSAVYLCASSSRTSNEQFFGPGTRLTVL.

This clonotype has ten or more counts. The J gene is TRBJ1-2, the V gene TRBV7-2, with TRBD1 matching 8 bases. CDR1 SGHTA and CDR2 FQGNSA come from the germline V gene. After removal of 1 base from V and 3 bases from J, the junction contained 1 base not matched to a gene. The CDR3 extends over 14 amino acids. CDR3 sequence (DNA): TGTGCCAGCAGCTTAGACAGGGGGTACTATGGCTACACCTTC. It is translated as CASSLDRGYYGYTF.

The J gene is TRBJ2-1, the V gene TRBV12-3 or TRBV12-4; 13 bases map to TRBD2. The junction had 4 bases not matched to a gene; V was cut back by 5 bases and J by 6 bases. There are 15 residues in the CDR3. CDR3 loop: CASSPTSGRANEQFF. The CDR3 coding sequence is TGTGCCAGCAGTCCCACTAGCGGGAGGGCCAATGAGCAGTTCTTC.

The chain carries TRBV29-1 and TRBJ1-1; a possible D gene is TRBD1 (6 bases). Germline assignment: CDR1 SQVTM and CDR2 ANQGSEA. This CDR3 contains 14 residues. V shed 8 bases and J shed 0 bases, with 16 bases lying between them. This CDR3 is CSSQRGNLNTEAFF. CDR3 DNA: TGCAGCTCGCAAAGGGGGAATTTGAACACTGAAGCTTTCTTT.

This clonotype was recorded a few times. The DNA of the CDR3 is TGTGCCAGCAGTGCCCCGGGACTAGCGGGAGTGGCTGAGCAGTTCTTC. Encoded protein: CASSAPGLAGVAEQFF. The chain is built from TRBV6-2 or TRBV6-3 and TRBJ2-1; 14 bases fit TRBD2. Germline loops: CDR1 MNHEY, CDR2 SVGEGT. This CDR3 spans 16 amino acids. With 5 bases clipped from V and 9 bases from J, the junction kept 9 bases outside the gene matches.

This clonotype was detected many times. The gene calls are TRBV30 and TRBJ1-1, with D tentatively TRBD1 (5 bases). V lost 1 base and J 7 bases, leaving 7 bases between the germline ends. Germline lookup yields CDR1 GTSNPN and CDR2 SVGIG (reference sequence). CDR3 length equals 11 residues. CDR3 bases: TGTGCCTGGAGTGGGGACTATGAAGCTTTCTTT. Residues: CAWSGDYEAFF.

This clonotype appeared many times. V and J are TRBV20-1 and TRBJ2-1; 11 bases are a match to TRBD2. After removal of 5 bases from V and 6 bases from J, the junction contained 15 bases not matched to a gene. This CDR3 is 17 amino acids long. From germline, CDR1 is DFQATT and CDR2 SNEGSKA (reference sequence). For the CDR3, the DNA is TGCAGTGCTGTAGCGGGAGGGCCATCAACATCCCTCAATGAGCAGTTCTTC. Translation gives CSAVAGGPSTSLNEQFF.

This chain connects TRBV3-1 to TRBJ2-2; TRBD2 is a possible D gene (5 bases). CDR3 length: 15 residues. The V gene's germline CDR1 is LGHDT and CDR2 YNNKEL (reference sequence). Trimming removed 4 bases at V and 4 bases at J, with 13 bases between. DNA of the CDR3: TGTGCCAGCAGCCTCGTGTTGGGGAGCACCGGGGAGCTGTTTTTT. Encoded protein: CASSLVLGSTGELFF. The whole variable domain, filled in from reference TRBV3-1 and TRBJ2-2, reads DTAVSQTPKYLVTQMGNDKSIKCEQNLGHDTMYWYKQDSKKFLKIMFSYNNKELIINETVPNRFSPKSPDKAHLNLHINSLELGDSAVYFCASSLVLGSTGELFFGEGSRLTVL.

This clonotype was observed a handful of times. The genes are TRBV11-3 and TRBJ1-2; no definite D call. The V end was cut by 0 bases, the J end by 0 bases, with 11 bases between. Germline lookup yields CDR1 SGHNT and CDR2 YENEEA. The CDR3 runs 16 residues. The CDR3 nucleotides read TGTGCCAGCAGCTTAGAGGGGAGTATAGCTAACTATGGCTACACCTTC. Protein product: CASSLEGSIANYGYTF.

There are a few counts of this clonotype. The chain combines TRBV30 with TRBJ1-1; the D gene is possibly TRBD1 (6 bases). The CDR3 totals 17 residues. Germline assignment: CDR1 GTSNPN and CDR2 SVGIG (reference sequence). V was pared by 0 bases and J by 1 base, with 18 bases between. This chain's CDR3 is CAWSVQDRPLANTEAFF. Here the CDR3 DNA reads TGTGCCTGGAGTGTACAGGACAGACCGCTCGCGAACACTGAAGCTTTCTTT.

This clonotype was counted ten times or more. V and J are TRBV18 and TRBJ1-1; D is perhaps TRBD1 (5 bases). From germline, CDR1 is KGHSH and CDR2 LQKENI. This CDR3 is built from 15 residues. Trimming took 10 bases from V and 4 from J, leaving 22 bases between them. In nucleotides, the CDR3 is TGTGCCACACGGGGGGGAAGTTCGGATGGCACTGAAGCTTTCTTT. Translating gives CATRGGSSDGTEAFF.

The V call is TRBV7-1, the J call TRBJ1-6, with 9 bases identical to TRBD1. TRBV7-1 counts as an open reading frame of uncertain function. With 6 bases clipped from V and 10 bases from J, the junction kept 7 bases outside the gene matches. This CDR3 region has 14 residues. The CDR3 loop reads CASRSTGQGSPLHF. CDR3 nucleotides: TGTGCCAGCAGATCCACGGGACAGGGCTCACCCCTCCACTTT.

This chain links TRBV11-2 with TRBJ2-5, with D possibly matching TRBD2 (5 bases). This CDR3 is built from 12 residues. From germline, CDR1 is SGHAT and CDR2 FQNNGV. V lost 10 bases and J lost 7, with 16 bases in between. The CDR3 spells CATMTAGVTQYF. CDR3 sequence (DNA): TGTGCCACAATGACCGCGGGTGTGACCCAGTACTTC.

The chain joins TRBV5-4 to TRBJ1-6; no definite D call. Germline V gives CDR1 SGHNT, CDR2 YYREEE (reference sequence). The length of the CDR3 is 14 residues. The V end was cut by 0 bases, the J end by 7 bases, with 8 bases between. CDR3: CASSLVSGNSPLHF. The DNA of the CDR3 is TGTGCCAGCAGCTTGGTTTCGGGGAATTCACCCCTCCACTTT.

The rearrangement joins TRBV4-3 to TRBJ2-3; D is uncertain. V lost 2 bases, J lost 2 bases, and 5 bases lay in between. This CDR3 is 13 amino acids long. Germline assignment: CDR1 LGHNA and CDR2 YSLEER. The CDR3 bases are TGCGCCAGCAGCCAAAACCCCACAGATACGCAGTATTTT. Translating it yields CASSQNPTDTQYF.

J is TRBJ2-3 and V is TRBV29-1, with D maybe TRBD1 (6 bases). V was trimmed by 4 bases and J by 0 bases, leaving 11 bases between them. The length of the CDR3 is 14 residues. Germline values: CDR1 SQVTM, CDR2 ANQGSEA. The CDR3 here is CSVVDRPSTDTQYF. In DNA, the CDR3 is TGCAGCGTTGTAGACAGGCCAAGCACAGATACGCAGTATTTT.

This clonotype was observed many times. The chain employs TRBV6-5 and TRBJ1-2; TRBD1 aligns across 9 bases. J was trimmed by 4 bases and V by 5 bases; bases with no gene match: 5. Germline CDR1 MNHEY, CDR2 SVGAGI. This CDR3 comprises 14 residues. CDR3: CASSAGTGSYGYTF. In DNA, the CDR3 is TGTGCCAGCAGTGCCGGGACAGGGAGCTATGGCTACACCTTC.